This T cell receptor (beta chain) was retrieved from a study of blood T cell repertoires in COVID-19. Germline CDR1 and CDR2: SGHTA and FQGNSA. The CDR3 has 16 amino acids. The J segment lost 5 bases and the V segment lost 5 bases, leaving 7 bases of the junction unmatched. The data were produced by immunoSEQ multiplex PCR, yet TCRdb's version contains in-frame clones alone and is incomplete. The table records about 190,000 clones, around nine tenths of them present only once. This clonotype was sampled from a man aged 35 to 55 with acute or convalescent COVID-19. The J gene is TRBJ2-3, the V gene TRBV7-2, with 13 bases fitting TRBD2. Sequenced sample: peripheral blood. The CDR3 region has the DNA TGTGCCAGCAGCAGATCTGGACTAGCGGGAGAAGATACGCAGTATTTT. Its protein product is CASSRSGLAGEDTQYF.